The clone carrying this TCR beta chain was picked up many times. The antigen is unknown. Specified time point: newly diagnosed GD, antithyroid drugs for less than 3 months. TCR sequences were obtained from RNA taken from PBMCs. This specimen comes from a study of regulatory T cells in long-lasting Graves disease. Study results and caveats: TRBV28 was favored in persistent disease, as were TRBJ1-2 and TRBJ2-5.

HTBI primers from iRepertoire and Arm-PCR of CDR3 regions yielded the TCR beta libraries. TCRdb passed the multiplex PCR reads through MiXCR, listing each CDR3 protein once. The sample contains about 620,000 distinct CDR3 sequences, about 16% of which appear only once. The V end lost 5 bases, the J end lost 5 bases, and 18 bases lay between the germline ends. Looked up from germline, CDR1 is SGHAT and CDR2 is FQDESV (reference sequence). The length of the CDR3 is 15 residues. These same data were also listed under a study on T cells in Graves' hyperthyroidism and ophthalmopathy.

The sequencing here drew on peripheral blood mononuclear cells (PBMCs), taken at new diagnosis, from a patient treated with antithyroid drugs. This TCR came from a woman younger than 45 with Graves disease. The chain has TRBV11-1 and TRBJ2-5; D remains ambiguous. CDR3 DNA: TGTGCCAGCAGCCAGACCTACGGAGCGCGGGAGACCCAGTACTTC. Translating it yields CASSQTYGARETQYF. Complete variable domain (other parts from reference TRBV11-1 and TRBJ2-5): EAEVAQSPRYKITEKSQAVAFWCDPISGHATLYWYRQILGQGPELLVQFQDESVVDDSQLPKDRFSAERLKGVDSTLKIQPAELGDSAMYLCASSQTYGARETQYFGPGTRLLVL.